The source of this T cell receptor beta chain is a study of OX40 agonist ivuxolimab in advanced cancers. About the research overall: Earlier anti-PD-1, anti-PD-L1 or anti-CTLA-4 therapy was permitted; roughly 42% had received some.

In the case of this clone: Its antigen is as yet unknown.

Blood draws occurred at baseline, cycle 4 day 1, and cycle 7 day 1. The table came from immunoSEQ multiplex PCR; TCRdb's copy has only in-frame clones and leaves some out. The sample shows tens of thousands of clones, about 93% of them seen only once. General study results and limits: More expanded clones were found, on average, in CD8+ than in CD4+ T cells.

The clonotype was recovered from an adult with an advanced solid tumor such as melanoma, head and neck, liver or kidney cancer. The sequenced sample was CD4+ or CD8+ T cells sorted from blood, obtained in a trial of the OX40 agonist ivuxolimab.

This CDR3 reads CASSIPDPARVFGNTIYF. In nucleotides, the CDR3 is TGTGCCAGTAGTATTCCGGATCCGGCCAGGGTGTTTGGAAACACCATATATTTT. The chain recombines TRBV19 with TRBJ1-3; TRBD1 might be the D (5 bases). The CDR3 runs 18 residues. The V and J ends lost 3 bases and 3 bases respectively, with 21 bases between them. Germline CDR1 reads LNHDA; CDR2 reads SQIVND (reference sequence).